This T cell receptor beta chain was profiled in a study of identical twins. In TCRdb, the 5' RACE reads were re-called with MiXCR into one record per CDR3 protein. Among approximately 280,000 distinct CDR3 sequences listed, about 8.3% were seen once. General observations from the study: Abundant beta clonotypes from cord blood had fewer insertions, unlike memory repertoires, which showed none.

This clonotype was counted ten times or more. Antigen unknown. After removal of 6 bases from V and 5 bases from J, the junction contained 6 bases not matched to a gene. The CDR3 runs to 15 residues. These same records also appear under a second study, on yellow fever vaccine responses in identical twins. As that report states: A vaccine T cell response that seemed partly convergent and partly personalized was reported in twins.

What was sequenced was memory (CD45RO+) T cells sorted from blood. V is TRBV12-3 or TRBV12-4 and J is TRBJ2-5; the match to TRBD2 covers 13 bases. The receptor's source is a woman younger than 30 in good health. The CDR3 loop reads CASRGTSGTRETQYF. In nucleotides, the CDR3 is TGTGCCAGCAGGGGGACTAGCGGGACACGGGAGACCCAGTACTTC.